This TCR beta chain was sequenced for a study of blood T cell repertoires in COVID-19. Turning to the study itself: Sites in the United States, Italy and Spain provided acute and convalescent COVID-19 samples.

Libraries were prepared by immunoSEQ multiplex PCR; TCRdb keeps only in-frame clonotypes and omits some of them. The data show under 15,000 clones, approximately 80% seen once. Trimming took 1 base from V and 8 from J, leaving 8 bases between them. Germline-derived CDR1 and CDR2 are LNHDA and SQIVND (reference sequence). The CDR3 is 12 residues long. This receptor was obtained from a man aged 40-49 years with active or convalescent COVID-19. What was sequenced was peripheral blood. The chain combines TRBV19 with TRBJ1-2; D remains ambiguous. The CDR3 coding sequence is TGTGCCAGTAGTATAGGCGCAGGAGGCTACACCTTC. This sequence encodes CASSIGAGGYTF.